These 5 T cell receptor beta chains came from one sample sequenced in a study of T-cell reconstitution after alpha-beta-depleted transplantation in children. Unique molecular identifiers were incorporated during preparation of the TCRbeta library. MiXCR was run by TCRdb on the PCR reads, yielding one entry per CDR3 protein. The table has 200,000 or so distinct CDR3 sequences, roughly 6.6% seen once; the top ten hold roughly 6%. The source material was PBMCs, sampled before TCRalphabeta/CD19-depleted stem cell transplant. These receptors were collected from a boy between 2 and 15 years old with acute lymphoblastic leukemia, due to receive a stem cell transplant.

This clonotype has a count of ten or more. The chain recombines TRBV7-3 with TRBJ2-3; 14 bases are shared with TRBD2. The trim removed 3 bases at V and 4 bases at J, leaving 0 bases unmatched. The CDR3 totals 15 residues. The germline gives CDR1 SGHTA, CDR2 FQGTGA. The DNA for the CDR3 is TGTGCCAGCAGCTTGGGACTAGCGGGGGCAGATACGCAGTATTTT. Residues: CASSLGLAGADTQYF.

This sequence joins TRBV7-9 and TRBJ1-1; the D is unclear. Germline assignment: CDR1 SEHNR and CDR2 FQNEAQ (reference sequence). The CDR3 has 14 amino acids. With 5 bases removed from V and 5 bases from J, the gap between germline ends came to 15 bases. Here the CDR3 DNA reads TGTGCCAGCAGCCCCGACGCGGCCAGGACTGAAGCTTTCTTT. The encoded protein is CASSPDAARTEAFF.

This clonotype was counted many times. The V gene is TRBV29-1, the J gene TRBJ2-1; TRBD2 matches at 7 bases. After removal of 1 base from V and 0 bases from J, the junction contained 6 bases not matched to a gene. The CDR3 is 16 residues long. Germline CDR1 is SQVTM and CDR2 is ANQGSEA. DNA of the CDR3: TGCAGCGTTGAAGGATCTAGCGGAAGCTCCTACAATGAGCAGTTCTTC. Translated, it gives CSVEGSSGSSYNEQFF.

This clonotype appeared many times. This chain links TRBV5-1 with TRBJ2-3; D may be TRBD1 (6 bases). Germline CDR1 and CDR2: SGHRS and YFSETQ. The CDR3 length is 16 residues. V gave up 4 bases and J gave up 5 bases, with 20 bases separating them. CDR3 protein: CASSPRGRGGKDTQYF. Here the CDR3 DNA reads TGCGCCAGCAGCCCAAGGGGGAGAGGGGGTAAAGATACGCAGTATTTT.

The sample holds many counts of this clonotype. This chain uses TRBV11-2 with TRBJ2-3, with D unclear. Germline lookup yields CDR1 SGHAT and CDR2 FQNNGV. This CDR3 is built from 14 residues. V dropped 0 bases and J dropped 10 bases, with 14 bases sitting between them. The CDR3 nucleotides read TGTGCCAGCAGCTTAGACACCACTACCCCTGCGCAGTATTTT. Amino acids: CASSLDTTTPAQYF.